This T cell receptor (beta chain) emerged from a study of cytomegalovirus exposure and HLA in healthy donors. Study-level background: There were roughly 120 million unique TCR beta sequences, drawn from about 200 million T cells, in an earlier analysis. Whole-study results and caveats: The study flagged about 150 TCR beta chains as cytomegalovirus-associated. Sequencing depth roughly uniform across donors was assumed in presence/absence analyses.

V lost 10 bases to trimming and J lost 2 bases; unmatched junction nucleotides: 12. This CDR3 contains 15 residues. Germline V gene sequence: CDR1 LNHDA, CDR2 SQIVND (reference sequence). About this clone: Its antigen is undetermined.

Donors likely had unrecorded immune exposures despite being nominally healthy when sampled. The PCR had 60 Vbeta and 13 Jbeta primers. The assay was immunoSEQ multiplex PCR, and TCRdb's table has in-frame clones only and misses some. The sample records fewer than 250,000 clones, 75% being singletons. The TCR originated in a woman aged 30 to 39 in good health and CMV-seronegative. Sequenced input: PBMCs. The V call is TRBV19, the J call TRBJ2-3; 7 bases are a match to TRBD2. CDR3 DNA sequence: TGTGCCACCTACCAGCGGGGAGGGATCACAGATACGCAGTATTTT. It yields the protein CATYQRGGITDTQYF.